The text below deals with one T cell receptor beta chain. What it binds is not known. The record originates from a study of T cell responses to AZD1222 COVID-19 vaccine. Study conclusions and caveats: Once two AZD1222 doses were given, Spike-specific TCR breadth and depth went up.

V lost 0 bases, J lost 5 bases, and 7 bases stayed unmatched. The CDR3 is 15 amino acids. The V gene's germline CDR1 is SGHRS and CDR2 YFSETQ. Clones were sequenced by immunoSEQ multiplex PCR, and TCRdb holds only the in-frame ones, with some missing. The sample consists of over 110,000 clones, around 90% of them appearing once. The sequence came from an adult in good health. The specimen was peripheral blood, collected on day 0 of AZD1222 vaccination. The genes are TRBV5-1 and TRBJ2-5, with 7 bases matching TRBD2. CDR3 sequence reads: CASSLGESGKETQYF. The CDR3 nucleotides are TGCGCCAGCAGCTTGGGGGAGAGCGGGAAGGAGACCCAGTACTTC.